A single sample is the source of the 9 T cell receptor beta chains below, sequenced in a study of T cell responses to AZD1222 COVID-19 vaccine. TCRdb keeps only in-frame clones here, not all; method: immunoSEQ multiplex PCR. The profile shows around 130,000 clones, 70% to 90% of them singletons. The sample was peripheral blood, taken on day 0 of AZD1222 vaccination. Receptor source: an adult in good health.

J is TRBJ2-1 and V is TRBV19; D not resolved. Germline V gives CDR1 LNHDA, CDR2 SQIVND (reference sequence). The V gene lost 5 bases and the J gene lost 9 bases, with 14 bases spanning the gap. This CDR3 has 13 residues. CDR3 in DNA: TGTGCCAGTAGTGTCTCCCGTGGTGGTGAGCAGTTCTTC. Its translation is CASSVSRGGEQFF.

This clone appeared a single time. CDR3 sequence: CASSLARYTDTQYF. The CDR3, as DNA: TGTGCCAGCAGCTTAGCCAGGTACACAGATACGCAGTATTTT. V usage is TRBV11-2 and J usage is TRBJ2-3; D gene uncertain. The V and J ends lost 1 base and 2 bases respectively, with 7 bases between them. CDR1 is SGHAT, CDR2 FQNNGV, per germline. The CDR3 spans 14 residues.

This rearrangement joins TRBV6-2 or TRBV6-3 to TRBJ2-5; D remains ambiguous. The CDR3 sequence is 14 residues long. V lost 2 bases and J 0 bases, leaving 7 bases between the germline ends. The germline V gene encodes CDR1 MNHEY and CDR2 SVGEGT. CDR3: CASSYGLYQETQYF. CDR3 nucleotide sequence: TGTGCCAGCAGTTACGGGTTGTACCAAGAGACCCAGTACTTC.

The chain uses TRBV6-5 and TRBJ1-5, with D perhaps TRBD1 (5 bases). Per germline, CDR1 MNHEY and CDR2 SVGAGI. With 6 bases removed from V and 6 bases from J, the gap between germline ends came to 9 bases. The CDR3 runs to 12 residues. DNA of the CDR3: TGTGCCAGCAGGGGGCGAGCTCAGCCCCAGCATTTT. This encodes CASRGRAQPQHF.

The chain couples TRBV11-2 to TRBJ2-3; no clear D gene. Germline loops: CDR1 SGHAT, CDR2 FQNNGV. The CDR3 runs 14 residues. The germline V and J ends were trimmed by 1 base and 7 bases, with 12 bases remaining between them. CDR3 residues: CASSLAQMPHTQYF. Here the CDR3 DNA reads TGTGCCAGCAGCTTAGCGCAGATGCCCCATACGCAGTATTTT. The whole variable domain, remainder taken from reference TRBV11-2 and TRBJ2-3, is EAGVAQSPRYKIIEKRQSVAFWCNPISGHATLYWYQQILGQGPKLLIQFQNNGVVDDSQLPKDRFSAERLKGVDSTLKIQPAKLEDSAVYLCASSLAQMPHTQYFGPGTRLTVL.

The chain combines TRBV10-3 with TRBJ1-5, with D possibly matching TRBD1 (6 bases). CDR1 and CDR2 (germline): ENHRY, SYGVKD. The V gene lost 8 bases and the J gene lost 5 bases, with 10 bases spanning the gap. This CDR3 has 12 residues. The CDR3 sequence: CAIGGADQPQHF. CDR3 nucleotide sequence: TGTGCCATCGGGGGGGCGGATCAGCCCCAGCATTTT.

The chain has TRBV6-1 and TRBJ1-4, with D perhaps matching TRBD1 (5 bases). Trimming removed 2 bases from V and 5 bases from J, with 9 bases in between. Germline CDR1 MNHNS, CDR2 SASEGT. The CDR3 is 14 residues long. The CDR3 coding sequence is TGTGCCAGCAGTGAACGGGACGAAAATGAAAAACTGTTTTTT. Translating gives CASSERDENEKLFF.

This clone was seen many times. The chain links TRBV7-9 to TRBJ1-2; TRBD1 is a possible D gene (5 bases). Trimming removed 1 base from V and 3 bases from J, with 12 bases in between. Per the germline V gene, CDR1 is SEHNR and CDR2 is FQNEAQ (reference sequence). This CDR3 is built from 15 residues. The CDR3 bases are TGTGCCAGCAGCTTAGGTGGGGCGCAGTACTATGGCTACACCTTC. Encoded protein: CASSLGGAQYYGYTF.

The chain recombines TRBV6-5 with TRBJ1-2, with D possibly being TRBD1 (5 bases). The CDR3 contains 15 residues. Germline V gene data show CDR1 as MNHEY and CDR2 as SVGAGI. Trimming removed 0 bases from V and 7 bases from J, with 15 bases in between. CDR3 region: CASSYSGQGWTGYTF. The CDR3 coding sequence is TGTGCCAGCAGTTACTCAGGCCAGGGCTGGACTGGCTACACCTTC.